This T cell receptor beta chain was found in a study of spatial heterogeneity in lung cancer. Overall study context: The count of detected beta-chain sequences consistently exceeded that of alpha-chain sequences.

Via MiXCR, TCRdb re-called the 5' RACE reads, giving one row per CDR3 protein. The sample shows 50,000 to 65,000 distinct CDR3 sequences, 7.5% to 8.5% of them seen only once. Ten or more counts support this clonotype. The antigen is unknown. Time point: sample taken at primary tumor resection. Unsorted whole RNA samples from tumor, nontumor lung or frozen PBMC were sequenced. The study's findings and limits: Detection of ubiquitous tumor TCRs in blood was higher at resection than follow-up.

The CDR3 sequence is 18 residues long. Trimming cost V 2 bases and J 5 bases; bases outside gene matches: 14. This clonotype was sampled from a female donor with early-stage non-small cell lung cancer. The source material was PBMCs, sampled at surgery. The V and J genes are TRBV23-1 and TRBJ2-1; 8 bases are a match to TRBD1. TRBV23-1 is flagged as an ORF with uncertain function. CDR3 nucleotides: TGCGCCAGCAGTCAACCAGCCCAGAAGGACAGGGACCACAATGAGCAGTTCTTC. Its translation: CASSQPAQKDRDHNEQFF.